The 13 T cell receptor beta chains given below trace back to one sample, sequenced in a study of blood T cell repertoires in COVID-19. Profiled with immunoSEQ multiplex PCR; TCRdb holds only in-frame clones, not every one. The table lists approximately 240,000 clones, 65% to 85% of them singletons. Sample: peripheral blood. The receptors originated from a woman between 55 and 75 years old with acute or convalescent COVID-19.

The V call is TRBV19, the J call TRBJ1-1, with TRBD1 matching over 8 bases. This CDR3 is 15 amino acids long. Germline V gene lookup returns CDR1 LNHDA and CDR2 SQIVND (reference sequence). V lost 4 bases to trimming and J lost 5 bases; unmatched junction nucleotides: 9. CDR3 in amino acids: CASSTGGAMGTEAFF. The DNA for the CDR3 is TGTGCCAGTAGTACAGGGGGCGCGATGGGAACTGAAGCTTTCTTT.

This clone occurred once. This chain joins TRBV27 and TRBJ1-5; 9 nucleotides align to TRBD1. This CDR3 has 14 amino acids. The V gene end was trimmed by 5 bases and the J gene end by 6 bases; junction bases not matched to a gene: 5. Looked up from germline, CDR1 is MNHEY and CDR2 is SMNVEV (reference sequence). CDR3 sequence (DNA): TGTGCCAGCAGTCTACGGACAGGGGTTCAGCCCCAGCATTTT. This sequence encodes CASSLRTGVQPQHF.

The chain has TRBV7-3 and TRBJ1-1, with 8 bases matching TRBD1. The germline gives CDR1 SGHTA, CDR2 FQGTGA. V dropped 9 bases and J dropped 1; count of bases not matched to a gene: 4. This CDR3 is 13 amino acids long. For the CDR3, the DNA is TGTGCCAGAGCCAGGGGGCAGAACACTGAAGCTTTCTTT. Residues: CARARGQNTEAFF.

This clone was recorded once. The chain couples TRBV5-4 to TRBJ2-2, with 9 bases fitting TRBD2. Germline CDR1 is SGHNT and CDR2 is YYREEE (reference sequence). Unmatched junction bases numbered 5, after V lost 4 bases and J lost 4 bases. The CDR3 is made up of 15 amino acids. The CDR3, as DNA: TGTGCCAGCAGCAGCGGGGGGAGGACCACCGGGGAGCTGTTTTTT. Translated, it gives CASSSGGRTTGELFF.

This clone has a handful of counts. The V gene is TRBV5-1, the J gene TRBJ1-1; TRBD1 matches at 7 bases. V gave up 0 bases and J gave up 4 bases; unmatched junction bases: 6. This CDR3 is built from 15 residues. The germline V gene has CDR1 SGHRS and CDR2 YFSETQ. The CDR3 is CASSLGNRGVTEAFF. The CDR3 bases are TGCGCCAGCAGCTTGGGAAACAGGGGCGTCACTGAAGCTTTCTTT. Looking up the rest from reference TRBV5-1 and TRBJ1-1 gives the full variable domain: KAGVTQTPRYLIKTRGQQVTLSCSPISGHRSVSWYQQTPGQGLQFLFEYFSETQRNKGNFPGRFSGRQFSNSRSEMNVSTLELGDSALYLCASSLGNRGVTEAFFGQGTRLTVV.

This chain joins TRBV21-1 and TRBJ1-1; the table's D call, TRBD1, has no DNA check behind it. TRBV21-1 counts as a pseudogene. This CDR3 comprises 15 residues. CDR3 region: CASSKAGGRNTEAFF. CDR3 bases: TGTGCCAGCAGTAAGGCAGGGGGAAGAAACACTGAAGCTTTCTTT.

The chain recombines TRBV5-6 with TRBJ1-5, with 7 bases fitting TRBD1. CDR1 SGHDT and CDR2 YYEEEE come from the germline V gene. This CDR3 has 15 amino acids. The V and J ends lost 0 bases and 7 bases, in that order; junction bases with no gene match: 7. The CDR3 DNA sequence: TGTGCCAGCAGCTTGGGGCAGGGGGTAGGCCAGCCCCAGCATTTT. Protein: CASSLGQGVGQPQHF.

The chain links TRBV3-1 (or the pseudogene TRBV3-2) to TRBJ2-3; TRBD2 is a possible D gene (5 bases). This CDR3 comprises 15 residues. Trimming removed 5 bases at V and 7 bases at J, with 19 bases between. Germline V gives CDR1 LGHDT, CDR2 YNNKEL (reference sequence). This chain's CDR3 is CASSTGEPNRNTQYF. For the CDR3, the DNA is TGTGCCAGCAGCACCGGGGAACCGAACCGGAATACGCAGTATTTT.

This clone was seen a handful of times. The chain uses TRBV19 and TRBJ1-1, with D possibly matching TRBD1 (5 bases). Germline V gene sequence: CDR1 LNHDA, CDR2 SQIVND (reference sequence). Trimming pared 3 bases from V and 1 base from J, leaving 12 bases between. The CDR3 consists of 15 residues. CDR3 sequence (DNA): TGTGCCAGTAGTATCGGCCGACAGAAGAACACTGAAGCTTTCTTT. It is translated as CASSIGRQKNTEAFF.

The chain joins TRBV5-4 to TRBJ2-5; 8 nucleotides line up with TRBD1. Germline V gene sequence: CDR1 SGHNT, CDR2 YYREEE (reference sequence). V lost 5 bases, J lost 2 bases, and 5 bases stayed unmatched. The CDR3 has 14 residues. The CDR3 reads CASSWDRWQETQYF. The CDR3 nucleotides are TGTGCCAGCAGTTGGGACAGGTGGCAAGAGACCCAGTACTTC.

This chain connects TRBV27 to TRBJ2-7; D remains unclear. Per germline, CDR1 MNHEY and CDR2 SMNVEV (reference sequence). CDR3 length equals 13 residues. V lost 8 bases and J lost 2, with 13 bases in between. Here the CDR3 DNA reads TGTGCCAGCGCTAAAGGTGGGCCCTACGAGCAGTACTTC. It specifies CASAKGGPYEQYF.

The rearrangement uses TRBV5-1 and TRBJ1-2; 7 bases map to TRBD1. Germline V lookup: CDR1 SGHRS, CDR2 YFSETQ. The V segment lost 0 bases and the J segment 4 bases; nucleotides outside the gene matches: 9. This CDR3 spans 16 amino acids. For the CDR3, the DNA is TGCGCCAGCAGCTTGGGGGTGACAGGGAACTCCTATGGCTACACCTTC. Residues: CASSLGVTGNSYGYTF.

CDR3 amino acids: CASRSGTGVYEQYF. DNA of the CDR3: TGTGCCAGCAGAAGCGGGACAGGGGTCTACGAGCAGTACTTC. V usage is TRBV2 and J usage is TRBJ2-7, with 10 bases fitting TRBD1. V lost 6 bases, J lost 3 bases, and 5 bases stayed unmatched. The CDR3 is 14 amino acids. The V gene's germline CDR1 is SNHLY and CDR2 FYNNEI.